What follows describes a single TCR beta chain. Its antigen is still unknown. CDR1 and CDR2 are read off the germline V gene (reference sequence) as SEHNR and FQNEAQ. CDR3 length: 14 amino acids, cysteine to phenylalanine. The coding DNA is unavailable. This record comes from a study of CXCR3-negative and CXCR3-positive naive CD8 T cells (dated by TCRdb to between 2018 and 2021). Concerning the study at large: In total, 130 million to 150 million TRB reads were obtained, corresponding to roughly 1.5 +/- 0.3 million reads per library. Data from ten to twelve donors, pooled across two independent experiments, went into the diversity and physicochemical repertoire analyses. The TRBV-TRBJ cluster analysis covered naive subsets from several donors and memory cells from 3 donors.

For each CD8+ T cell subset, flow sorting was done in triplicate, and about 300,000 cells per subset went directly into RLT lysis buffer. To keep memory contaminants out, a stringent definition of naive CD8+ T cells was applied: CD45RO-CCR7+CD27+CD95-. Peripheral blood mononuclear cells were isolated from buffy coats by standard density gradient centrifugation. A FACSAria III was used to flow-sort naive CXCR3-negative and CXCR3-positive CD8+ T cells. Total RNA was extracted from sorted cells with an RNeasy Mini Kit. The sequencing machine was a NextSeq 550. The Human TCR Profiling Kit (MiLaboratory) was used to make UMI-labeled 5' RACE TRB cDNA libraries. cDNA synthesis used the entire amount of extracted RNA, and PCR amplification then used the entire amount of cDNA produced. Libraries were prepared in parallel using an identical number of PCR cycles. The paper's processing steps were these. MIGEC and MiXCR extracted about 50,000 +/- 10,000 unique UMI-labeled TRB cDNA molecules per library, requiring at least two reads per UMI. An average of approximately 40,000 +/- 10,000 functional in-frame TRB CDR3 nucleotide clonotypes without stop codons was found per library. After downsampling to 5000 UMI-labeled TRB molecules per sample, diversity metrics such as normalized Shannon-Wiener and Chao1 were calculated in VDJtools. Clonotype-size-weighted physicochemical properties of the central five CDR3 residues (interaction energy, strength, volume and Kidera factor 4) were computed in VDJtools. Each CDR3 protein sequence appears as one entry after TCRdb reprocessed the reads, and no DNA is included. For this entry, the V and J calls and clone size follow TCRdb and not the study's own pipeline. This sample's table lists some 130,000 distinct CDR3 sequences. Clones ranked in the top ten supply nearly 0.5% of the sample.

What the work shows at the level of the full study, not this receptor alone: Because surface CD5, which is linked to self-reactivity in mice, was comparable between the naive subsets, TCR interaction strength was also inferred from TRB CDR3 physicochemical properties. Naive CXCR3-negative and CXCR3-positive cells from the same donor showed similar TRBV-TRBJ usage, whereas memory cells showed distinct patterns. Both naive subsets had comparably high repertoire diversity, while memory CD8+ T cells had much lower repertoire diversity. TRB CDR3s from CXCR3-positive naive cells showed higher hydrophobicity (lower Kidera factor 4), lower energy, and higher strength and volume indices than CXCR3-negative naive cells. Freshly isolated PBMCs were used for most assays because CXCR3 expression went down partially after cryopreservation.

Sequencing was done on a sample of naive CXCR3- CD8+ T cells from blood. This specimen's cell subset or site label, interpreted: CD45RO-CCR7+CD27+CD95- naive CD8+ T cells lacking CXCR3 (TNR3-). This clonotype was obtained from a human donor in good health. Some clones in this sample may be carry-over from other donors' samples. The sequence joins TRBV7-9 to TRBJ1-3. The CDR3 has the sequence CASSFYSSGNTIYF.